This TCR beta chain was sequenced during a study of CD8 T cells in ankylosing spondylitis (dated by TCRdb to about 2017). As for the study more broadly: T cell receptor beta repertoires were profiled in healthy donors and ankylosing spondylitis patients so that disease-linked TCR variants could be found. The whole study cohort included roughly 110 healthy donors and over 20 ankylosing spondylitis patients. Peripheral blood was sampled, and synovial fluid was additionally collected from ankylosing spondylitis patients. Results the study describes overall, beyond this receptor: A TCR beta motif made up of eight or nine highly homologous amino acid variants appeared to be characteristic of blood from ankylosing spondylitis patients. Some TCR beta motif variants had previously been reported in synovial fluid and blood of reactive arthritis patients, which suggested common disease-initiation mechanisms. Significant enrichment of the disease-linked clones was reported in matched synovial fluid samples from ankylosing spondylitis patients. The disease-linked clones had a CD8+ phenotype and were found at relatively low frequencies in peripheral blood.

Sequencing was performed on an Illumina HiSeq 2500. Quantitative 5'-RACE with molecular barcodes was the method used to prepare the TCR beta libraries. The authors' analysis ran thus. A new computational method based on a probabilistic model of VDJ rearrangement was used to identify disease-linked TCR variants. The public reads were reanalyzed by TCRdb: fastp trimming at Q25, MiXCR alignment, in-frame beta chains only. Here each entry gathers all rows of one CDR3 protein and keeps the most common genes and DNA. TCRdb, not the original authors, processed these V and J calls. For this sample the table gives about 300,000 distinct CDR3 sequences, of which 9.5% to 13% were detected only once. The ten largest account for about 10% of the sample. The germline V gene encodes CDR1 DFQATT and CDR2 SNEGSKA (reference sequence). The CDR3 runs 18 residues from the cysteine to the phenylalanine. Just CDR3 DNA is preserved here, 54 bases in frame from base 1. The germline V end is reduced by 6 bases and the J end by 1 base; junction bases left unmatched: 16.

Many counts were recorded for this clonotype. Its antigen is not yet known. No much larger clonotype is one base removed from it; base qualities were not supplied. The sequence joins TRBV20-1 to TRBJ2-3, with 10 middle bases fitting TRBD2. The sample taken for sequencing was blood, either unsorted or a sorted T cell fraction (not recorded which). The TCR was taken from a female donor with ankylosing spondylitis or in good health (not recorded which). The CDR3 amino acid sequence is: CSAIPMKLAGSGTDTQYF. Here is the DNA: TGCAGTGCCATCCCTATGAAACTAGCGGGATCGGGCACAGATACGCAGTATTTT.